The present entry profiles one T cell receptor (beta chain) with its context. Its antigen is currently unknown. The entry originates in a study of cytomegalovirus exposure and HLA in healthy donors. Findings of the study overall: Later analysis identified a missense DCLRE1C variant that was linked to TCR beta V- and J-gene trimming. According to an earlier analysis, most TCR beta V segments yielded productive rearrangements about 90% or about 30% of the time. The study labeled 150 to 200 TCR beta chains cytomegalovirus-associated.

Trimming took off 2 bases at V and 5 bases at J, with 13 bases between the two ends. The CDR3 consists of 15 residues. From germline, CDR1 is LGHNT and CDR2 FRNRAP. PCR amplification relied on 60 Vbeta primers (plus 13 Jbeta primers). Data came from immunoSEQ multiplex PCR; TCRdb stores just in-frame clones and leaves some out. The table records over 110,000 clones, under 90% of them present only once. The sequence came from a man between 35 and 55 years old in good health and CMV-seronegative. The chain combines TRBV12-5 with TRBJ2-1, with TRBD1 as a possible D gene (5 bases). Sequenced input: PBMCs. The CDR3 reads CASGLLGLGDNEQFF. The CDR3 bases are TGTGCTAGTGGTTTGTTGGGGCTGGGCGACAATGAGCAGTTCTTC.